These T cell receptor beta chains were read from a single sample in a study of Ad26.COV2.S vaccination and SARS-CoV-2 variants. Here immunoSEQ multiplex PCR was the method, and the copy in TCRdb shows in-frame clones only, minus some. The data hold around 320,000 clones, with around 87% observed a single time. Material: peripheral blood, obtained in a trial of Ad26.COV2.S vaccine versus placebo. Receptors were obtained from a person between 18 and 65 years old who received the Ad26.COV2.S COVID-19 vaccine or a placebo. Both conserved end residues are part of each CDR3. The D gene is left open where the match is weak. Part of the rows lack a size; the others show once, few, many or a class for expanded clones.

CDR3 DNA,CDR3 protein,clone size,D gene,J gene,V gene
TGTGCCAGCAGTCCTACTCGGGGGGTAGCAGATACGCAGTATTTT,CASSPTRGVADTQYF,.,TRBD2,TRBJ2-3,TRBV6-4
TGTGCCAGCAGCGCCAGACAGGGGGCGGACACTGAAGCTTTCTTT,CASSARQGADTEAFF,.,TRBD1,TRBJ1-1,TRBV9
TGTGCCAGCAGTTACAGGGGGGCGAGAGAGACCCAGTACTTC,CASSYRGARETQYF,once,.,TRBJ2-5,TRBV6-6
TGTGCCAGCAGCACCACGACAGGGAGGGATGAAAAACTGTTTTTT,CASSTTTGRDEKLFF,once,TRBD1,TRBJ1-4,TRBV7-8
TGTGCCTGGGGATCAGGAGCTGAAGCTTTCTTT,CAWGSGAEAFF,few,.,TRBJ1-1,TRBV30
TGTGCCAGCAGCGCAGCCCTATACACTGAAGCTTTCTTT,CASSAALYTEAFF,few,.,TRBJ1-1,TRBV9
TGTGCCAGCAGTTTAAACGTGAACACTGAAGCTTTCTTT,CASSLNVNTEAFF,few,.,TRBJ1-1,TRBV27
TGCGCCAGCAGCGGCGTGACAGGGGGTTCACCCCTCCACTTT,CASSGVTGGSPLHF,.,TRBD1,TRBJ1-6,TRBV5-1
TGTGCCAGCAGCGTAGCTGGACTAAGCGGAAACACCATATATTTT,CASSVAGLSGNTIYF,.,.,TRBJ1-3,TRBV9
TGTGCCAGCAGGCCACCGCGATCGAACACCGGGGAGCTGTTTTTT,CASRPPRSNTGELFF,.,.,TRBJ2-2,TRBV7-2
TGTGCCAGCAGCCAAGTTTCGGGGGGCACTGAAGCTTTCTTT,CASSQVSGGTEAFF,.,.,TRBJ1-1,TRBV3-1/TRBV3-2
TGTGCCATCACCCAGGGCGGCGGGGACGAGACCCAGTACTTC,CAITQGGGDETQYF,.,.,TRBJ2-5,TRBV10-3
TGTGCCAGCAGTTTATCTTACCGAATGAACACTGAAGCTTTCTTT,CASSLSYRMNTEAFF,.,.,TRBJ1-1,TRBV27
TGTGCCAGCAGCTTGTCTGGGGCAGTCCAAGAGACCCAGTACTTC,CASSLSGAVQETQYF,.,.,TRBJ2-5,TRBV5-4
TGTGCCAGCAGCCCTCGGCAGGGAGGCTATGGCTACACCTTC,CASSPRQGGYGYTF,.,.,TRBJ1-2,TRBV5-5
TGTGCTAGTGGACTGGCAGGGGGAAAGTACGAGCAGTACTTC,CASGLAGGKYEQYF,.,TRBD1,TRBJ2-7,TRBV12-5
TGTGCCAGCAGCTTGTCTCCCTTGGGCTCCTACGAGCAGTACTTC,CASSLSPLGSYEQYF,.,.,TRBJ2-7,TRBV5-4
TGTGCCAGCAAAACTTATGGCACTGAAGCTTTCTTT,CASKTYGTEAFF,.,.,TRBJ1-1,TRBV6-5
TGTGCCAGCAGCTTATGGGACAGGGGAGATCAGCCCCAGCATTTT,CASSLWDRGDQPQHF,.,TRBD1,TRBJ1-5,TRBV7-8
TGTGCCAGTAGTACGGGCCCTACCGGGGAGCTGTTTTTT,CASSTGPTGELFF,.,.,TRBJ2-2,TRBV19
TGCGCCAGCAGCCACCGGACGGCTTATGGCTACACCTTC,CASSHRTAYGYTF,.,.,TRBJ1-2,TRBV5-1
TGTGCCACCAGTGATTCCCCAGGGGGCAGAGGGACTGAAGCTTTCTTT,CATSDSPGGRGTEAFF,.,TRBD1,TRBJ1-1,TRBV24-1
TGTGCCAGCAGTCTTCAGGGGTGGAGCACAGATACGCAGTATTTT,CASSLQGWSTDTQYF,.,.,TRBJ2-3,TRBV27
TGTGCCAGCAGTGAAGGGTGGGAGGCCTACAATGAGCAGTTCTTC,CASSEGWEAYNEQFF,.,.,TRBJ2-1,TRBV6-1
TGTGCCAGCAGCAGGGGACAGGAAGTCTATGGCTACACCTTC,CASSRGQEVYGYTF,.,TRBD1,TRBJ1-2,TRBV6-5
TGTGCCAGCAGCCCGGGGGGTTTAACAGGTGAAAAACTGTTTTTT,CASSPGGLTGEKLFF,.,.,TRBJ1-4,TRBV5-5
TGTGCCAGCTCACCCGGGACAGGGAATTCACCCCTCCACTTT,CASSPGTGNSPLHF,.,TRBD1,TRBJ1-6,TRBV18
TGTGCCAGTAGTATATGGGGGCGAAACGAGCAGTACTTC,CASSIWGRNEQYF,.,.,TRBJ2-7,TRBV19
TGTGCCAGCAGCCACGCCGATGCGGAGGTTGAAGCTTTCTTT,CASSHADAEVEAFF,.,.,TRBJ1-1,TRBV9
TGTGCCAGCAGCTTATCAGGGGGCGATGAGCAGTTCTTC,CASSLSGGDEQFF,.,TRBD1,TRBJ2-1,TRBV7-8
TGCGCCAGCAGCCAAGAGGGGGTTAGCTATGGCTACACCTTC,CASSQEGVSYGYTF,once,.,TRBJ1-2,TRBV4-1
TGTGCCACCAGCAGAGCACGAGTAAATTCACCCCTCCACTTT,CATSRARVNSPLHF,.,.,TRBJ1-6,TRBV15
TGTGCCAGCAGTAGGAACACAGATACGCAGTATTTT,CASSRNTDTQYF,.,.,TRBJ2-3,TRBV9
TGTGCCAGTAGTAAGTTAGCCATCTCCTACAATGAGCAGTTCTTC,CASSKLAISYNEQFF,.,.,TRBJ2-1,TRBV19
TGTGCCAGCCGCCTGTCGGGACGTGGGTACGAGCAGTACTTC,CASRLSGRGYEQYF,.,.,TRBJ2-7,TRBV14
TGCGCCAGCAGCCAAGGTTATTTGAACTCGCGAAACAATGAGCAGTTCTTC,CASSQGYLNSRNNEQFF,.,.,TRBJ2-1,TRBV4-1
TGTGCCAGCAGTCGACAGGGAAACAATCAGCCCCAGCATTTT,CASSRQGNNQPQHF,.,TRBD1,TRBJ1-5,TRBV6-5
TGTGCCAGCAGCCAAGGACTAGCTGTGTACAATGAGCAGTTCTTC,CASSQGLAVYNEQFF,.,TRBD2,TRBJ2-1,TRBV3-1/TRBV3-2